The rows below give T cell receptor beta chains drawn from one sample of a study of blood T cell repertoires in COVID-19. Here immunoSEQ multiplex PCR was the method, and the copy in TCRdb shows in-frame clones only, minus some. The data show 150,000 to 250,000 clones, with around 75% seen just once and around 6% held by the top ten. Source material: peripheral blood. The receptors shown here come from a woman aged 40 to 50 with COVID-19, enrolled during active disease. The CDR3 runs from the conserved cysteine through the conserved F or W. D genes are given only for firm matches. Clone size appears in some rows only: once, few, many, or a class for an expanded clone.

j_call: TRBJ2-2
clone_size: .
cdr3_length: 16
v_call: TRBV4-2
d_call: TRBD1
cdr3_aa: CASSREGQGNTGELFF
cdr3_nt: TGTGCCAGCAGCCGAGAGGGACAGGGGAACACCGGGGAGCTGTTTTTT

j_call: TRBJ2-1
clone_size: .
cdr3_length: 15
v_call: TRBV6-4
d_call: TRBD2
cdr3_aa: CASSEASGGLNEQFF
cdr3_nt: TGTGCCAGCAGTGAAGCGAGCGGGGGGCTCAATGAGCAGTTCTTC

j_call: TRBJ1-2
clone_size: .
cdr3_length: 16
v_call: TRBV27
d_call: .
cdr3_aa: CASSPRPGVQANGYTF
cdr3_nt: TGTGCCAGCAGTCCGCGGCCAGGGGTACAGGCCAATGGCTACACCTTC

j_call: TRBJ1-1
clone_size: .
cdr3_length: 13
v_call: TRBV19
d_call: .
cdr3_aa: CASTQGRGTEAFF
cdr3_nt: TGTGCCAGTACCCAGGGAAGGGGGACTGAAGCTTTCTTT

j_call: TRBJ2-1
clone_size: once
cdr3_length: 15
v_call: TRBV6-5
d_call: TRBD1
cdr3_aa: CASSNRGSSYNEQFF
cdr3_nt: TGTGCCAGCAGTAACAGGGGGAGCTCCTACAATGAGCAGTTCTTC

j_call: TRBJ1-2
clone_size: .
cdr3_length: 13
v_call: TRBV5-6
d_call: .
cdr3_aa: CASNPGEGYGYTF
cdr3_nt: TGTGCCAGCAACCCTGGGGAGGGCTATGGCTACACCTTC

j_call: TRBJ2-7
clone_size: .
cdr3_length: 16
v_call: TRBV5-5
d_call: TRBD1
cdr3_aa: CASSAWPQDRVGEQYF
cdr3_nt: TGTGCCAGCAGCGCTTGGCCCCAGGACAGGGTGGGGGAGCAGTACTTC

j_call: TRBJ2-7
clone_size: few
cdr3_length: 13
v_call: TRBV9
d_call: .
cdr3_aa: CASSVDSSYEQYF
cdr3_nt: TGTGCCAGCAGCGTAGACAGCTCCTACGAGCAGTACTTC

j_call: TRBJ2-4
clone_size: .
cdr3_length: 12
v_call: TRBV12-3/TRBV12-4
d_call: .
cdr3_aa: CASSRGEDIQYF
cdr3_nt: TGTGCCAGCAGCAGGGGGGAGGACATTCAGTACTTC

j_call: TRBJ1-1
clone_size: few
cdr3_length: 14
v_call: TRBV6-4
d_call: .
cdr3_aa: CASSALDSFTEAFF
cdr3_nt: TGTGCCAGCAGCGCTCTCGACAGTTTCACTGAAGCTTTCTTT

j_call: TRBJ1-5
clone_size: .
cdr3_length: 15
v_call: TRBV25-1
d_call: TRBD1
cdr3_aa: CASSERTGIGQPQHF
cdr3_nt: TGTGCCAGCAGTGAACGGACAGGAATAGGTCAGCCCCAGCATTTT

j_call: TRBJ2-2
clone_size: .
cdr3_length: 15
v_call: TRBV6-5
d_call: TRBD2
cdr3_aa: CASFRTSGSSGELFF
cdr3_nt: TGTGCCAGCTTTCGGACTAGCGGGAGTTCGGGGGAGCTGTTTTTT

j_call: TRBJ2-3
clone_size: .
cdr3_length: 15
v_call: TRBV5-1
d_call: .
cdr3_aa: CASSLEGFKTDTQYF
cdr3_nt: TGCGCCAGCAGCTTGGAGGGGTTTAAAACAGATACGCAGTATTTT

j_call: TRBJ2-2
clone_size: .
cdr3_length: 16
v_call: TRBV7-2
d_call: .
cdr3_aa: CASSFWQGMNTGELFF
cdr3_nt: TGTGCCAGCAGCTTCTGGCAGGGGATGAACACCGGGGAGCTGTTTTTT

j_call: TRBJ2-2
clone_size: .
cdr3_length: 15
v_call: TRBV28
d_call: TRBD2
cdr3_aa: CASRSWAGEAGELFF
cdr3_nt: TGTGCCAGCAGGTCCTGGGCGGGAGAAGCCGGGGAGCTGTTTTTT

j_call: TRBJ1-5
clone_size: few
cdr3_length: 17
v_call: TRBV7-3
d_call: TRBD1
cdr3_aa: CASSLKPSQGAGQPQHF
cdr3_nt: TGTGCCAGCAGCTTAAAACCGTCACAGGGGGCCGGTCAGCCCCAGCATTTT

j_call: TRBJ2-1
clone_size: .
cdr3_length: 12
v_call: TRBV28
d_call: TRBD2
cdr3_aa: CASSLAGGVLFF
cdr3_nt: TGTGCCAGTTCACTAGCGGGGGGGGTGTTGTTCTTC

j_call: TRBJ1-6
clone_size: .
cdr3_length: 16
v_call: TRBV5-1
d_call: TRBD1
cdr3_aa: CASSLDRGVKNSPLHF
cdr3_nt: TGCGCCAGCAGCTTGGACAGGGGGGTTAAGAATTCACCCCTCCACTTT

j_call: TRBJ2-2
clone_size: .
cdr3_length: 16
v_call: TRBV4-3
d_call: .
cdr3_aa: CASSPGAQGTAGELFF
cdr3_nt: TGCGCCAGCAGCCCGGGTGCACAGGGAACCGCCGGGGAGCTGTTTTTT

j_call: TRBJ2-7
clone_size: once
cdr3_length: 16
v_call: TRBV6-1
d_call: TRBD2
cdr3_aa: CASSGGTSGVSYEQYF
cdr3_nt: TGTGCCAGCAGTGGTGGGACTAGCGGGGTCTCCTACGAGCAGTACTTC

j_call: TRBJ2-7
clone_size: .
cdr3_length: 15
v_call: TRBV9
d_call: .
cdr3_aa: CASSVERAEAYEQYF
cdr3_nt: TGTGCCAGCAGCGTAGAGAGGGCAGAGGCCTACGAGCAGTACTTC

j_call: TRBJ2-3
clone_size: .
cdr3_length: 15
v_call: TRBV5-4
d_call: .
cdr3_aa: CASSLDMIYSDTQYF
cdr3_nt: TGTGCCAGCAGCTTGGATATGATCTATTCAGATACGCAGTATTTT

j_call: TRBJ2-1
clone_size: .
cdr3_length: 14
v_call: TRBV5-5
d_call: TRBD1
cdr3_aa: CASSATGVNNEQFF
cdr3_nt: TGTGCCAGCAGCGCGACAGGGGTAAACAATGAGCAGTTCTTC

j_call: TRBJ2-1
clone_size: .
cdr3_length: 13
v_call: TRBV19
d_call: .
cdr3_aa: CASTPGLYNEQFF
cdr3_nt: TGTGCCAGTACCCCGGGACTTTACAATGAGCAGTTCTTC

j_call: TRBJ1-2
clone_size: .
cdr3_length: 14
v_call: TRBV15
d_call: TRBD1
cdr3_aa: CATSRGDRGQGYTF
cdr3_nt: TGTGCCACCAGCAGAGGCGACAGGGGGCAAGGCTACACCTTC

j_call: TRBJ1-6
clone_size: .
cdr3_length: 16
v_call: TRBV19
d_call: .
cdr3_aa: CASSESPLRVGEALHF
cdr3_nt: TGTGCCAGTAGTGAATCCCCCCTCCGTGTAGGGGAGGCCCTCCACTTT

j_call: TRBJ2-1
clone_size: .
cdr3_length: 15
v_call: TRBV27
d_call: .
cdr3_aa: CASSFWASSYNEQFF
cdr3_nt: TGTGCCAGCAGTTTCTGGGCCTCCTCCTACAATGAGCAGTTCTTC

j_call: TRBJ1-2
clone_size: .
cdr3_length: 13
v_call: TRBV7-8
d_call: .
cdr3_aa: CASSDRANYGYTF
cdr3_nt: TGTGCCAGCTCGGACAGAGCTAACTATGGCTACACCTTC

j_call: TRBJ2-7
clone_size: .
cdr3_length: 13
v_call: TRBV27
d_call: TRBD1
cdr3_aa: CASSLGQSNEQYF
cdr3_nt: TGTGCCAGCAGTTTGGGACAGAGCAACGAGCAGTACTTC